This T cell receptor beta chain is from a study of cytomegalovirus exposure and HLA in healthy donors. Study at large: Roughly 85 million unique TCRs from HLA-typed donors made up an early data release.

With 60 Vbeta and 13 Jbeta primers, the PCR was carried out. The data were produced by immunoSEQ multiplex PCR, yet TCRdb's version contains in-frame clones alone and is incomplete. The sample consists of 150,000 to 200,000 clones, approximately 80% of them appearing once. General study results and limits: The study recorded 150 to 200 TCR beta chains that were cytomegalovirus-associated. Most of the TCR beta V segments (in an earlier analysis) were productive either about 87% or about 30% of the time.

As regards this clone: Its antigen is not known.

What was sequenced was PBMCs. This receptor was taken from a woman aged 25 to 39 in good health and CMV-seropositive.

DNA for the CDR3: TGCGCCAGCAGCTTCGCCGGGGCTAATGAAAAACTGTTTTTT. Translation gives CASSFAGANEKLFF. The chain combines TRBV5-1 with TRBJ1-4; D remains unclear. The CDR3 has 14 residues. V was cut by 2 bases and J by 3 bases, with 8 bases left in between. Germline V gives CDR1 SGHRS, CDR2 YFSETQ.